This T cell receptor (beta chain) was recovered during a study of blood T cell repertoires in COVID-19. Study information: There were acute and convalescent COVID-19 samples, and they came from the United States, Italy and Spain. The cDNA or gDNA used as material had been derived from T cells, B-cell-depleted T cells, or PBMCs.

Authors' data handling: Counts of nucleated cells, estimated from reference gene primer amplification, were obtained. Sequencing used immunoSEQ multiplex PCR; TCRdb keeps in-frame clones, though not all of them. The V and J calls and clone size are taken from that table; D and trimming were inferred from the DNA. The sample consists of roughly 46,000 clones, around 83% of them appearing once. The J segment lost 2 bases and the V segment lost 6 bases, leaving 4 bases of the junction unmatched. Germline CDR1 reads SGHTA; CDR2 reads FQGNSA. The CDR3 sequence is 14 residues long. V usage is TRBV7-2 and J usage is TRBJ1-2, with 9 bases identical to TRBD1. The sequenced sample was peripheral blood. This receptor was identified in a man aged 55 to 69 with active COVID-19. CDR3 DNA: TGTGCCAGCAGTCGGGACAGGGCGAACTATGGCTACACCTTC. It yields the protein CASSRDRANYGYTF.